Below, 9 T cell receptor beta chains from the same sample are listed, as sequenced in a study of CD8 T cells in ankylosing spondylitis (dated by TCRdb to 2016 to 2017). The study at large found these results: Blood from ankylosing spondylitis patients appeared to be characterized by a TCR beta motif composed of about eight highly homologous amino acid variants.

These receptors' targets are unknown. Libraries were prepared through 5' RACE. Sequencing was performed on an Illumina HiSeq 2500. TCRdb trimmed public reads at Q25 via fastp, called clones via MiXCR and kept in-frame beta chains. For every CDR3 protein sequence, its rows merge into one entry that carries the most common genes and DNA. This sample has more than 500,000 distinct CDR3 sequences in its table, and 5.3% of those were observed once. Under 4.5% of the sample comes from the top ten. The sample comprised blood, either unsorted or a sorted T cell fraction (not recorded which). The receptors originated from a male donor with ankylosing spondylitis.

This clonotype appeared many times. The gene calls are TRBV10-3 and TRBJ1-5; D uncertain. The CDR3 runs to 16 residues. V was shortened by 3 bases and J by 2 bases, with 14 bases between the two germline ends. CDR1 and CDR2 (germline): ENHRY, SYGVKD. This CDR3 reads CAISDSRGIRNQPQHF. CDR3 coding DNA: TGTGCCATCAGTGATTCGCGAGGGATCCGCAATCAGCCCCAGCATTTT.

This clonotype was seen ten or more times. The chain joins TRBV4-1 to TRBJ1-3; TRBD1 is a possible D gene (5 bases). CDR3 length: 16 residues. V lost 5 bases and J 4 bases, leaving 18 bases between the germline ends. CDR1 and CDR2 (germline): MGHRA, YSYEKL. The CDR3 region has the DNA TGCGCCAGCAGCAAAGGGGCGGTGAGGGAAGGAAACACCATATATTTT. Translating it yields CASSKGAVREGNTIYF.

This clonotype was counted ten times or more. The chain joins TRBV20-1 to TRBJ2-5; TRBD2 agrees at 7 bases. This CDR3 spans 15 amino acids. Germline lookup yields CDR1 DFQATT and CDR2 SNEGSKA (reference sequence). The junction had 10 bases not matched to a gene; V was cut back by 5 bases and J by 1 base. The CDR3 bases are TGCAGTGCTTTGGCGGCAGCGGGGAGCCAAGAGACCCAGTACTTC. Residues: CSALAAAGSQETQYF.

V usage is TRBV7-2 and J usage is TRBJ2-7, with a possible D match to TRBD2 (6 bases). V shed 4 bases and J shed 0 bases, with 13 bases lying between them. CDR3 size: 15 residues. The V gene's germline CDR1 is SGHTA and CDR2 FQGNSA. The CDR3 bases are TGTGCCAGCAGCTCCGTCGAGCGGGCCTCCTACGAGCAGTACTTC. Translated, it gives CASSSVERASYEQYF.

There are many counts of this clonotype. The V and J genes are TRBV18 and TRBJ2-5; D might be TRBD1 (6 bases). This CDR3 contains 13 residues. The V end was cut by 7 bases, the J end by 1 base, with 10 bases between. Germline loops: CDR1 KGHSH, CDR2 LQKENI. The CDR3 region has the DNA TGTGCCAGCTTTACAGGGATCCAAGAGACCCAGTACTTC. This sequence encodes CASFTGIQETQYF.

The rearrangement joins TRBV29-1 to TRBJ2-3; the D is unclear. With 7 bases removed from V and 4 bases from J, the gap between germline ends came to 12 bases. The germline CDR1 and CDR2 sequences are SQVTM and ANQGSEA. This CDR3 has 12 residues. CDR3 DNA sequence: TGCAGCGGGAGCCTAACAGCAGATACGCAGTATTTT. This sequence encodes CSGSLTADTQYF.

The genes are TRBV29-1 and TRBJ2-5, with unresolved D. CDR1 and CDR2 from the germline V gene are SQVTM and ANQGSEA. The CDR3 loop spans 12 amino acids. Trimming took off 5 bases at V and 2 bases at J, with 9 bases between the two ends. In DNA, the CDR3 is TGCAGCGTTAGTCATATACAAGAGACCCAGTACTTC. This encodes CSVSHIQETQYF. The full variable domain, with the rest looked up from reference TRBV29-1 and TRBJ2-5, is SAVISQKPSRDICQRGTSLTIQCQVDSQVTMMFWYRQQPGQSLTLIATANQGSEATYESGFVIDKFPISRPNLTFSTLTVSNMSPEDSSIYLCSVSHIQETQYFGPGTRLLVL.

The rearrangement uses TRBV28 and TRBJ1-2; D possibly corresponds to TRBD1 (6 bases). The V gene lost 2 bases and the J gene lost 6 bases, with 16 bases spanning the gap. Germline loops: CDR1 MDHEN, CDR2 SYDVKM. This CDR3 contains 15 residues. This CDR3 reads CASSLTQGLRDGYTF. The CDR3 coding sequence is TGTGCCAGCAGTTTAACCCAGGGGTTGCGTGATGGCTACACCTTC.

For this clonotype: Possible read error: a much larger clone is one base away. V usage is TRBV7-8 and J usage is TRBJ1-5, with D perhaps TRBD1 (6 bases). Germline CDR1 reads SGHVS; CDR2 reads FQNEAQ. The CDR3 is 13 amino acids. The CDR3, as DNA: TGTGCCAGCAGCCGTAGGGGGGATCAGCCCCGGCATTTT. Amino acid sequence: CASSRRGDQPRHF. Combining the CDR3 with reference TRBV7-8 and TRBJ1-5 gives the whole variable domain GAGVSQSPRYKVAKRGQDVALRCDPISGHVSLFWYQQALGQGPEFLTYFQNEAQLDKSGLPSDRFFAERPEGSVSTLKIQRTQQEDSAVYLCASSRRGDQPRHFGDGTRLSIL.